This T cell receptor (beta chain) was recorded in a study of blood T cell repertoires in COVID-19. Across the study: Spain, Italy and the United States supplied samples that represented acute and convalescent COVID-19. T cells, B-cell-depleted T cells, or PBMCs supplied cDNA or gDNA.

Under the authors' procedure: Cell counts per sample came from amplifying reference gene primers. The data were produced by immunoSEQ multiplex PCR, yet TCRdb's version contains in-frame clones alone and is incomplete. V, J and clone size derive from that table, while D and trimming were established from the DNA sequence. The table has tens of thousands of clones, more than 85% seen once. The CDR3 contains 16 residues. The V and J ends lost 4 bases and 6 bases, in that order; junction bases with no gene match: 11. CDR1 and CDR2 (germline): SEHNR, FQNEAQ (reference sequence). The TCR originated in a human donor with active COVID-19. The donor label of this sample is uncertain. The chain links TRBV7-9 to TRBJ1-4, with TRBD1 matching 7 bases. The sequencing sample was made of peripheral blood. The CDR3 sequence: CASSSTRGAPDEKLFF. CDR3 nucleotide sequence: TGTGCCAGCAGCTCCACCAGGGGGGCGCCGGATGAAAAACTGTTTTTT. The variable domain in full, with the rest retrieved from reference TRBV7-9 and TRBJ1-4, is DTGVSQNPRHKITKRGQNVTFRCDPISEHNRLYWYRQTLGQGPEFLTYFQNEAQLEKSRLLSDRFSAERPKGSFSTLEIQRTEQGDSAMYLCASSSTRGAPDEKLFFGSGTQLSVL.